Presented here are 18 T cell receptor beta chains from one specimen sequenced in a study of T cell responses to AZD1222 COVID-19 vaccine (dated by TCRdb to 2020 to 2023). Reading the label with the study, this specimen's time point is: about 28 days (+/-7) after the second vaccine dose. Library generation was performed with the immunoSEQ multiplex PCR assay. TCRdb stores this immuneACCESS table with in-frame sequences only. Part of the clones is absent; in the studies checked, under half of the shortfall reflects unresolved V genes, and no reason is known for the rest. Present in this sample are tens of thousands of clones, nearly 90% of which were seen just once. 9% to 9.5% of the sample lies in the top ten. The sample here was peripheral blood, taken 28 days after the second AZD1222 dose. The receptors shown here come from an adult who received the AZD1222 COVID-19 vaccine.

The CDR3 here is CASSTRQPYGYTF. CDR3 sequence (DNA): TGTGCCAGCAGCACCAGACAGCCCTATGGCTACACCTTC. The chain uses TRBV7-9 and TRBJ1-2; possibly TRBD1 for D (5 bases). Germline V CDR1 and CDR2: SEHNR, FQNEAQ (reference sequence). With 5 bases removed from V and 4 bases from J, the gap between germline ends came to 11 bases. The length of the CDR3 is 13 residues.

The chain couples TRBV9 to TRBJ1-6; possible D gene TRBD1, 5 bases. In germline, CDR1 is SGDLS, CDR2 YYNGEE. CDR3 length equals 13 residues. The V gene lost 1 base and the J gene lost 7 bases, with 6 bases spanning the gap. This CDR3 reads CASSVQGNSPLHF. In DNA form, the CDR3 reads TGTGCCAGCAGCGTACAGGGCAATTCACCCCTCCACTTT. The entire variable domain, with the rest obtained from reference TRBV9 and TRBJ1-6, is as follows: DSGVTQTPKHLITATGQRVTLRCSPRSGDLSVYWYQQSLDQGLQFLIQYYNGEERAKGNILERFSAQQFPDLHSELNLSSLELGDSALYFCASSVQGNSPLHFGNGTRLTVT.

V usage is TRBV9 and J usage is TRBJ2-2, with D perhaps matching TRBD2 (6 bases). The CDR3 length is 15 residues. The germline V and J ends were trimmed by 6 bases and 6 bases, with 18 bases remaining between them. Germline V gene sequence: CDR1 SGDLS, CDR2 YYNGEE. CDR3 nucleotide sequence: TGTGCCAGCAAGGAAGCGGGCGGTGCCGCCGGGGAGCTGTTTTTT. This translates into CASKEAGGAAGELFF.

This CDR3 reads CASSQEAPEEAFF. CDR3 DNA sequence: TGTGCCAGCAGCCAAGAGGCGCCTGAGGAAGCTTTCTTT. V gene TRBV3-1 (or the pseudogene TRBV3-2) combines with J gene TRBJ1-1; D remains unclear. Between the trimmed V and J ends, which lost 0 bases and 8 bases, there was a span of 10 bases. This CDR3 spans 13 amino acids. Germline V lookup: CDR1 LGHDT, CDR2 YNNKEL (reference sequence).

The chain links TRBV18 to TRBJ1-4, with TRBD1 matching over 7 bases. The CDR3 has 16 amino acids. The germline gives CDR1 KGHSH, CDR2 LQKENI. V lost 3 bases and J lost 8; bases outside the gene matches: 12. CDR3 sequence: CASSPSTGRIIEKLFF. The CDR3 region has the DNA TGTGCCAGCTCACCCTCGACAGGGCGAATCATCGAAAAACTGTTTTTT.

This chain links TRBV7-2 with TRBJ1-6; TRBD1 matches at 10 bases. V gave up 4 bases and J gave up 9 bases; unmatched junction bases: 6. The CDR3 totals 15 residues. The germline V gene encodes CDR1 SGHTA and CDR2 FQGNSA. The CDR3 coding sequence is TGTGCCAGCAGCTACCGACAGGGGGCGGGTTCACCCCTCCACTTT. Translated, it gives CASSYRQGAGSPLHF.

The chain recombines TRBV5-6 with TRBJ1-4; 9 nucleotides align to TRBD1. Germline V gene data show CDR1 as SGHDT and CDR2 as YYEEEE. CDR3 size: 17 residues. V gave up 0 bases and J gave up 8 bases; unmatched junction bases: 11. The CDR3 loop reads CASSLVGRGQGSEKLFF. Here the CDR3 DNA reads TGTGCCAGCAGCTTGGTTGGGAGGGGACAGGGATCCGAAAAACTGTTTTTT.

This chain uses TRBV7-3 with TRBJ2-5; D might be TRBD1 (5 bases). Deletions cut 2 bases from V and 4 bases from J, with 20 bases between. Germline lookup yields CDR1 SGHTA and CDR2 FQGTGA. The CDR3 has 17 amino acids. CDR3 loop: CASSLGVTTGPSETQYF. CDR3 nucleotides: TGTGCCAGCAGCTTAGGGGTAACCACAGGTCCTTCAGAGACCCAGTACTTC.

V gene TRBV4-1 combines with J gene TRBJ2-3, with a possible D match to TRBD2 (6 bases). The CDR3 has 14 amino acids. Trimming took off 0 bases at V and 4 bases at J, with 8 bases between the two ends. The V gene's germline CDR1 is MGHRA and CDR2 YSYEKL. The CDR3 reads CASSQEEGPDTQYF. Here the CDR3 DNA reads TGCGCCAGCAGCCAAGAGGAGGGGCCAGATACGCAGTATTTT.

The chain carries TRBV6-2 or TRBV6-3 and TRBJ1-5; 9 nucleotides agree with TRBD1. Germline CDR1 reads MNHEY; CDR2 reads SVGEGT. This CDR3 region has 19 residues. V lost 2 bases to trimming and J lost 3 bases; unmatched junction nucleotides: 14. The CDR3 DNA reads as TGTGCCAGCAGTTACCGTAGGCACGACCGGGACAGGGACAATCAGCCCCAGCATTTT. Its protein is CASSYRRHDRDRDNQPQHF.

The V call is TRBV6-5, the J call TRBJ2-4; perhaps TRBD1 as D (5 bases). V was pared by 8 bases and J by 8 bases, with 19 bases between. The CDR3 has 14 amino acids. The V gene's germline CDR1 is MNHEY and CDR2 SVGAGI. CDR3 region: CASQVMAGLDIQYF. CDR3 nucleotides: TGTGCCAGCCAGGTCATGGCAGGGTTGGACATTCAGTACTTC.

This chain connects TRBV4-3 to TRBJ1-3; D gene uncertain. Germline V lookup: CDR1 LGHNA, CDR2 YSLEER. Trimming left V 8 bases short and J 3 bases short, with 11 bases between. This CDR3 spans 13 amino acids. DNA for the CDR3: TGCGCCAGCGGGGAATATGTTGGAAACACCATATATTTT. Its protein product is CASGEYVGNTIYF.

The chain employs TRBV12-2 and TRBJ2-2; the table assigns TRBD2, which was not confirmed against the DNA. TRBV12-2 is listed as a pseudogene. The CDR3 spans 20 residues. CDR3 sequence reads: CASRLASPPRREENTGELFF. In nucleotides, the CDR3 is TGTGCAAGTCGCTTAGCGTCCCCCCCGCGGCGGGAGGAGAACACCGGGGAGCTGTTTTTT.

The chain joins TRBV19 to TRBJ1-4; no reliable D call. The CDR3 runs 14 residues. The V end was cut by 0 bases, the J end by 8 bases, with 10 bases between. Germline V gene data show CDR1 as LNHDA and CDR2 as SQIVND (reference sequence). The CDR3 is CASSIDHLGEKLFF. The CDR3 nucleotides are TGTGCCAGTAGTATAGACCACCTGGGGGAAAAACTGTTTTTT.

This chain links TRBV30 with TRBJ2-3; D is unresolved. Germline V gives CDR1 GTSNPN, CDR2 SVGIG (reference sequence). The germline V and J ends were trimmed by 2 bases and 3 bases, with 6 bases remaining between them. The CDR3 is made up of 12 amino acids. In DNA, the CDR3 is TGTGCCTGGAGTATCTCAACAGATACGCAGTATTTT. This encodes CAWSISTDTQYF.

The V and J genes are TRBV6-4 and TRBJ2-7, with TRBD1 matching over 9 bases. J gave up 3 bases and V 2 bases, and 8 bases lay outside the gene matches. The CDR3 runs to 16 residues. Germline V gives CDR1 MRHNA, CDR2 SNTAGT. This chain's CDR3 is CASSDRGTGMDYEQYF. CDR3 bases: TGTGCCAGCAGTGACAGGGGGACAGGGATGGACTACGAGCAGTACTTC.

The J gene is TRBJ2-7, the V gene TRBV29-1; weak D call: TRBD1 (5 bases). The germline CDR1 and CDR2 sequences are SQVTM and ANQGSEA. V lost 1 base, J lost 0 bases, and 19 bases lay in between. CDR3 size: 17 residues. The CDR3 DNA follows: TGCAGCGTTGAAGCCCGGAAAGGGGCCGTCGACTCCTACGAGCAGTACTTC. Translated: CSVEARKGAVDSYEQYF.

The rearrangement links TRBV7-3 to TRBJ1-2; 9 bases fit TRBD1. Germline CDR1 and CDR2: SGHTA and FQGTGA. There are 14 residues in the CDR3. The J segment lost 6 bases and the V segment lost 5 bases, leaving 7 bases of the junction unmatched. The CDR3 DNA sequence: TGTGCCAGCAGCCCAACAGGGGGCGTGGATGGCTACACCTTC. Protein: CASSPTGGVDGYTF.